The T cell receptor beta chain under discussion was sequenced for a study of shared clonotypes between healthy human individuals. Study at large: The study used three CD4 naive, three CD4 memory, two CD8 naive and one CD8 memory plate per donor.

This clone was seen only once. The antigen is not known. The naive CD8 fraction comprised CD45RO-negative cells positively selected for CCR7 and excluded terminally differentiated effector memory CD45RA+ cells. Only in-frame clones appear in the TCRdb table, and some are missing; sequencing was by immunoSEQ multiplex PCR. The profile shows about 2.2 million clones, just over 90% of them singletons. V lost 8 bases and J 7 bases, leaving 23 bases between the germline ends. CDR1 is MNHNY and CDR2 is SVGAGI in the germline V gene (reference sequence). This CDR3 is 15 amino acids long. Study-level results: The authors expected sequencing depth to affect clonotype sharing among donors. When compared with the clonotypes that were shared by all four sorted-subset donors, the non-shared clonotypes turned out to have lower generation probabilities.

The rearrangement joins TRBV6-6 to TRBJ1-2, with D tentatively TRBD1 (6 bases). The origin of this receptor is a man between 18 and 29 years old in good health. Some clones in this sample may be carry-over from other donors' samples. Material: naive CD8+ T cells from PBMCs. The CDR3 bases are TGTGCCAGCGGTAACTCACAGGGAAGTTCCTCTGGCTACACCTTC. Translating gives CASGNSQGSSSGYTF.